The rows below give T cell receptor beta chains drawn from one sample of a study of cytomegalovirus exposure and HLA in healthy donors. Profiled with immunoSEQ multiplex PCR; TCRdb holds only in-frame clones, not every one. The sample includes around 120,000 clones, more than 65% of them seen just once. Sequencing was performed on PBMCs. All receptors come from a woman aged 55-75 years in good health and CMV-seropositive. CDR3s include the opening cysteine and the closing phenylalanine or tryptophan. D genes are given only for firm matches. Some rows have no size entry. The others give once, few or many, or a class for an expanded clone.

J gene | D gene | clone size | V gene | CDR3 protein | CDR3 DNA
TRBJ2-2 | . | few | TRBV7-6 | CASSLEGSDTGELFF | TGTGCCAGCAGCTTAGAGGGGTCGGACACCGGGGAGCTGTTTTTT
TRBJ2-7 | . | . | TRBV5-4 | CASSLAGTSHEQYF | TGTGCCAGCAGCTTGGCAGGGACATCCCACGAGCAGTACTTC
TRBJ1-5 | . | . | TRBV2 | CASRSRVHSNQPQHF | TGTGCCAGCAGGAGCAGGGTACATAGCAATCAGCCCCAGCATTTT
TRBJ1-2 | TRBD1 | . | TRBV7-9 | CASSSGTDYGYTF | TGTGCCAGCAGCTCGGGGACAGACTATGGCTACACCTTC
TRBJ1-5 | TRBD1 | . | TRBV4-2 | CASSLTGERQPQHF | TGTGCCAGCAGCCTCACAGGGGAGCGACAGCCCCAGCATTTT
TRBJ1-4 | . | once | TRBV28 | CASSLRTGEKLFF | TGTGCCAGCAGTTTACGTACGGGGGAAAAACTGTTTTTT
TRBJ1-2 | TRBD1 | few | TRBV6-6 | CASSPKGAGGYTF | TGTGCCAGCAGTCCCAAGGGGGCCGGTGGCTACACCTTC
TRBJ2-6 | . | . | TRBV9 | CASSVVSGANVLTF | TGTGCCAGCAGCGTAGTATCTGGGGCCAACGTCCTGACTTTC
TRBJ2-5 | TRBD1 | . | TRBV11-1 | CASRPGQGIQETQYF | TGTGCCAGCAGACCGGGACAGGGGATCCAAGAGACCCAGTACTTC
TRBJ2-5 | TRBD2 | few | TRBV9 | CASSAGGWGETQYF | TGTGCCAGCAGCGCCGGGGGGTGGGGGGAGACCCAGTACTTC
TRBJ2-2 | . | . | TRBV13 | CASSLNARNPTGELFF | TGTGCCAGCAGCTTAAATGCGCGAAACCCGACCGGGGAGCTGTTTTTT
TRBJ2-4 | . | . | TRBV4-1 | CASSQVGAGENIQYF | TGCGCCAGCAGCCAAGTAGGGGCAGGGGAGAACATTCAGTACTTC
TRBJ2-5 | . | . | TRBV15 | CATSRDREETQYF | TGTGCCACCAGCAGAGACAGGGAAGAGACCCAGTACTTC
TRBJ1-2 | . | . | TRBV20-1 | CSATGTYGYTF | TGCAGTGCTACAGGAACCTATGGCTACACCTTC
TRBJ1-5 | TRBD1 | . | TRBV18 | CASSRNGQASNQPQHF | TGTGCCAGCTCCCGGAACGGACAGGCTAGCAATCAGCCCCAGCATTTT
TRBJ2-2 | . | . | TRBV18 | CASSPPRGETGELFF | TGTGCCAGCTCACCACCCCGCGGGGAGACCGGGGAGCTGTTTTTT
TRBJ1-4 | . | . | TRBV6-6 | CASRLRAGFEKLFF | TGTGCCAGCAGATTAAGGGCAGGGTTTGAAAAACTGTTTTTT
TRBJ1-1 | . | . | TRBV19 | CASSMEVTEAFF | TGTGCCAGTAGTATGGAGGTCACTGAAGCTTTCTTT
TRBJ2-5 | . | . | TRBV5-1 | CASSPRIANQETQYF | TGCGCCAGCAGCCCGAGGATCGCTAACCAAGAGACCCAGTACTTC
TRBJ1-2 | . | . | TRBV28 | CASSLSAQGGGSGYTF | TGTGCCAGCAGTTTGTCAGCGCAGGGAGGCGGGAGCGGCTACACCTTC
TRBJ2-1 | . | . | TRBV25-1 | CASRDAEYNEQFF | TGTGCCAGCAGAGACGCGGAATACAATGAGCAGTTCTTC
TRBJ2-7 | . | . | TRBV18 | CASSPDSVRYEQYF | TGTGCCAGCTCACCAGACAGCGTGAGGTACGAGCAGTACTTC
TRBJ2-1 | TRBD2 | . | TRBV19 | CASSIPLAGGGDEQFF | TGTGCCAGTAGTATCCCCTTAGCGGGGGGCGGGGATGAGCAGTTCTTC
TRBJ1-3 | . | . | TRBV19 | CASSIPRQSSGNTIYF | TGTGCCAGTAGTATCCCCCGACAGAGCTCTGGAAACACCATATATTTT
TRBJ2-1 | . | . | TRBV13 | CASSYSLGQSYNEQFF | TGTGCCAGCAGTTACTCCCTGGGCCAGTCCTACAATGAGCAGTTCTTC
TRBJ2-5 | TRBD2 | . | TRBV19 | CASSIDRRGAQYF | TGTGCCAGTAGTATAGACCGACGGGGGGCCCAGTACTTC
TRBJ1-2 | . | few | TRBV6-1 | CASSEFGVGTNYGYTF | TGTGCCAGCAGTGAATTCGGGGTAGGAACTAACTATGGCTACACCTTC
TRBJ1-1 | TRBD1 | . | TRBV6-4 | CASSHDGTGTEAFF | TGTGCCAGCAGTCACGACGGGACAGGGACTGAAGCTTTCTTT
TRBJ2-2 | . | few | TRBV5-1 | CASTLQSRGTGELFF | TGCGCCAGCACCCTTCAATCCAGGGGAACCGGGGAGCTGTTTTTT
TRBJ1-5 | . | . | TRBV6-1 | CASSEAAREQPQHF | TGTGCCAGCAGTGAAGCCGCCAGGGAACAGCCCCAGCATTTT
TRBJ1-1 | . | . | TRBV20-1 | CSSSVNTEAFF | TGCAGTTCCTCAGTGAACACTGAAGCTTTCTTT
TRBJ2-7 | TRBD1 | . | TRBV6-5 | CASSYSSGGISYEQYF | TGTGCCAGCAGTTACTCCTCAGGGGGCATCTCCTACGAGCAGTACTTC
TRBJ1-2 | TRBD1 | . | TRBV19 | CASSRETGVYGYTF | TGTGCCAGTAGTCGAGAAACAGGGGTGTATGGCTACACCTTC